Below, 21 T cell receptor beta chains from the same sample are listed, as sequenced in a study of T cells after yellow fever vaccination. One entry per CDR3 protein, called by TCRdb with MiXCR from the 5' RACE reads. The sample comprises about 310,000 distinct CDR3 sequences, around 3.6% of which are singletons, and about 25% rests with the top ten. Sequencing used PBMCs, obtained on the day of the yellow fever booster vaccination. These receptors came from a man in his late teens or twenties who received the YFV17D yellow fever vaccine.

This clonotype showed up just a few times. The genes are TRBV27 and TRBJ2-7; no clear D. The CDR3 loop spans 13 amino acids. The germline CDR1 and CDR2 sequences are MNHEY and SMNVEV (reference sequence). V lost 3 bases to trimming and J lost 1 base, with 7 bases between them. The CDR3 loop is CASSFVASYEQYF. The CDR3, as DNA: TGTGCCAGCAGTTTTGTCGCGTCCTACGAGCAGTACTTC.

This clonotype came up many times. The gene calls are TRBV27 and TRBJ1-1, with D tentatively TRBD1 (5 bases). This CDR3 contains 13 residues. Per the germline V gene, CDR1 is MNHEY and CDR2 is SMNVEV (reference sequence). Trimming stripped 2 bases from V and 5 bases from J, with 9 bases between. CDR3 coding DNA: TGTGCCAGCAGTTTACAGGGTATTACTGAAGCTTTCTTT. Translated, it gives CASSLQGITEAFF.

This clonotype showed up just a few times. The chain combines TRBV11-2 with TRBJ2-3; possible D gene TRBD1, 5 bases. CDR1 SGHAT and CDR2 FQNNGV come from the germline V gene. The CDR3 loop spans 17 amino acids. With 4 bases removed from V and 4 bases from J, the gap between germline ends came to 21 bases. The CDR3 protein is CASSSRDTGSPPDTQYF. CDR3 DNA: TGTGCCAGCAGCTCGCGTGATACAGGCAGCCCCCCAGATACGCAGTATTTT. The variable domain in full, completed from reference TRBV11-2 and TRBJ2-3, reads EAGVAQSPRYKIIEKRQSVAFWCNPISGHATLYWYQQILGQGPKLLIQFQNNGVVDDSQLPKDRFSAERLKGVDSTLKIQPAKLEDSAVYLCASSSRDTGSPPDTQYFGPGTRLTVL.

This clonotype was found many times. The chain couples TRBV28 to TRBJ1-5; 10 bases are shared with TRBD1. The V gene's germline CDR1 is MDHEN and CDR2 SYDVKM. The CDR3 contains 17 residues. Trimming cost V 6 bases and J 6 bases; bases outside gene matches: 14. The CDR3 coding sequence is TGTGCCAGCAGCCTTGTGGGACAGGGGAGGGGGAGTCAGCCCCAGCATTTT. Encoded protein: CASSLVGQGRGSQPQHF.

This clonotype was seen a handful of times. The CDR3 sequence is CASSLGTTPDTQYF. The CDR3 nucleotides read TGTGCCAGCAGCTTAGGGACAACCCCAGATACGCAGTATTTT. The gene calls are TRBV4-2 and TRBJ2-3; a weak D match, TRBD1 (6 bases). The V and J ends lost 5 bases and 4 bases respectively, with 13 bases between them. Per the germline V gene, CDR1 is LGHNA and CDR2 is YNFKEQ. The CDR3 loop spans 14 amino acids.

This clonotype was seen repeatedly, ten times or more. The chain has TRBV9 and TRBJ2-7, with a possible D match to TRBD2 (6 bases). Between the trimmed V and J ends, which lost 5 bases and 4 bases, there was a span of 13 bases. Germline V gives CDR1 SGDLS, CDR2 YYNGEE. This CDR3 has 13 amino acids. CDR3 in amino acids: CASSDGTFYEQYF. CDR3 DNA sequence: TGTGCCAGCAGTGACGGGACTTTTTACGAGCAGTACTTC.

This clonotype came up many times. The J gene is TRBJ1-2, the V gene TRBV5-1; a possible D gene is TRBD1 (5 bases). Trimming pared 4 bases from V and 4 bases from J, leaving 8 bases between. CDR1 and CDR2 from the germline V gene are SGHRS and YFSETQ. The CDR3 is made up of 12 amino acids. CDR3 DNA: TGCGCCAGCAGCACCGACAGCTATGGCTACACCTTC. Amino acid sequence: CASSTDSYGYTF.

Ten or more counts support this clonotype. The chain recombines TRBV9 with TRBJ1-6; D is undetermined. This CDR3 spans 12 amino acids. Per the germline V gene, CDR1 is SGDLS and CDR2 is YYNGEE. DNA of the CDR3: TGTCATAGCCCGGGTAATAATTCACCCCTCCACTTT. As protein: CHSPGNNSPLHF.

This clonotype has ten or more counts. The CDR3: CASSPGDFMEYGYTF. The CDR3 DNA is TGTGCCAGCAGCCCAGGGGACTTTATGGAGTATGGCTACACCTTC. The genes are TRBV7-2 and TRBJ1-2; TRBD1 might be the D (6 bases). The V gene's germline CDR1 is SGHTA and CDR2 FQGNSA. V was trimmed by 5 bases and J by 5 bases, leaving 18 bases between them. The CDR3 loop spans 15 amino acids.

This clonotype was detected only a few times. The chain joins TRBV6-5 to TRBJ1-1, with 9 bases identical to TRBD1. CDR3 length: 15 amino acids. With V trimmed by 4 bases and J by 1 base, 4 bases remained unmatched. Germline V CDR1 and CDR2: MNHEY, SVGAGI. CDR3 DNA: TGTGCCAGCAGTTTTGACAGGGGGGGGAACACTGAAGCTTTCTTT. Amino acid sequence: CASSFDRGGNTEAFF.

This clonotype has a count of ten or more. The chain is built from TRBV6-2 or TRBV6-3 and TRBJ2-7; D assignment may be TRBD1 or TRBD2 (5 bases each). CDR3 length equals 13 residues. Germline values: CDR1 MNHEY, CDR2 SVGEGT. V lost 6 bases, J lost 3 bases, and 12 bases lay in between. The CDR3 DNA reads as TGTGCCAGCAGCCGGGACGGCCTCTACGAGCAGTACGTC. Protein product: CASSRDGLYEQYV.

In its sample, this clonotype was seen many times. The chain links TRBV5-1 to TRBJ2-7; 11 bases are shared with TRBD2. J lost 3 bases, V lost 7 bases, and 18 bases had no gene match. The germline gives CDR1 SGHRS, CDR2 YFSETQ. The CDR3 sequence is 18 residues long. CDR3 bases: TGCGCCAGCTTGCGGGGTTTTGGGGGGACTAGCGGTGACTACGAGCAGTACTTC. Protein product: CASLRGFGGTSGDYEQYF.

There are a few counts of this clonotype. The rearrangement uses TRBV5-5 and TRBJ1-3, with 8 bases that match TRBD1. The CDR3 is made up of 16 amino acids. Germline values: CDR1 SGHKS, CDR2 YYEKEE (reference sequence). V shed 0 bases and J 4 bases; nucleotides not matched to a gene: 6. The CDR3 protein is CASSLGQGLLGNTIYF. The DNA of the CDR3 is TGTGCCAGCAGCTTGGGACAGGGGTTATTAGGAAACACCATATATTTT.

This clonotype was counted between two and nine times. The CDR3 loop reads CASSQVAVPSTDTQYF. CDR3 bases: TGTGCCAGCAGCCAAGTGGCAGTTCCTAGCACAGATACGCAGTATTTT. The rearrangement links TRBV14 to TRBJ2-3; no clear D. Germline V lookup: CDR1 SGHDN, CDR2 FVKESK. This CDR3 comprises 16 residues. The germline V and J ends were trimmed by 1 base and 0 bases, with 11 bases remaining between them. Combining the CDR3 with reference TRBV14 and TRBJ2-3 gives the whole variable domain EAGVTQFPSHSVIEKGQTVTLRCDPISGHDNLYWYRRVMGKEIKFLLHFVKESKQDESGMPNNRFLAERTGGTYSTLKVQPAELEDSGVYFCASSQVAVPSTDTQYFGPGTRLTVL.

There are a few counts of this clonotype. The chain uses TRBV2 and TRBJ1-1, with D perhaps TRBD1 (5 bases). Germline V CDR1 and CDR2: SNHLY, FYNNEI. The CDR3 totals 12 residues. V was clipped by 2 bases and J by 10 bases, with 11 bases between them. The CDR3: CASSEQGAGAFF. In nucleotides, the CDR3 is TGTGCCAGCAGTGAACAGGGCGCGGGAGCTTTCTTT.

In its sample, this clonotype was seen many times. V is TRBV5-1 and J is TRBJ1-1; D is possibly TRBD1 (6 bases). The CDR3 is made up of 15 amino acids. With 4 bases removed from V and 4 bases from J, the gap between germline ends came to 17 bases. Germline-derived CDR1 and CDR2 are SGHRS and YFSETQ. The CDR3 DNA reads as TGCGCCAGCAGCAACTCCACGGGGGCGCCCACTGAAGCTTTCTTT. Its protein is CASSNSTGAPTEAFF.

This clonotype was seen repeatedly, ten times or more. The genes are TRBV5-1 and TRBJ2-1, with TRBD2 matching 7 bases. This CDR3 is 17 amino acids long. Unmatched junction bases numbered 10, after V lost 4 bases and J lost 0 bases. Germline V gene sequence: CDR1 SGHRS, CDR2 YFSETQ. This chain's CDR3 is CASSVTSAPFSYNEQFF. The CDR3 coding sequence is TGCGCCAGCAGCGTTACTAGCGCCCCATTCTCCTACAATGAGCAGTTCTTC.

The sample holds a few counts of this clonotype. The chain combines TRBV5-4 with TRBJ2-2; D not certain. Trimming took 0 bases from V and 4 from J, leaving 7 bases between them. In germline, CDR1 is SGHNT, CDR2 YYREEE (reference sequence). The CDR3 extends over 14 amino acids. Written as DNA, the CDR3 is TGTGCCAGCAGCTTGGGATCGGGCACCGGGGAGCTGTTTTTT. Translation: CASSLGSGTGELFF.

This clonotype was detected only a few times. The rearrangement uses TRBV29-1 and TRBJ2-7; 10 nucleotides match TRBD1. The germline gives CDR1 SQVTM, CDR2 ANQGSEA. The CDR3 is made up of 13 amino acids. The junction had 6 bases not matched to a gene; V was cut back by 5 bases and J by 5 bases. The CDR3 sequence: CSVPGTGVHEQYF. The DNA of the CDR3 is TGCAGCGTTCCCGGGACAGGGGTCCACGAGCAGTACTTC.

There are many counts of this clonotype. The chain has TRBV5-1 and TRBJ1-1, with a tentative D call TRBD1 (5 bases). Trimming took 5 bases from V and 5 from J, leaving 13 bases between them. This CDR3 has 13 residues. Germline CDR1 reads SGHRS; CDR2 reads YFSETQ. The CDR3 reads CASRLLGGTEAFF. CDR3 in DNA: TGCGCCAGCAGGCTCCTCGGGGGGACTGAAGCTTTCTTT.

This clonotype was picked up many times. V and J are TRBV7-2 and TRBJ2-1; TRBD2 is a possible D gene (5 bases). Per germline, CDR1 SGHTA and CDR2 FQGNSA. Trimming removed 5 bases at V and 2 bases at J, with 7 bases between. The CDR3 spans 13 residues. CDR3 bases: TGTGCCAGCAGCCTCGGGGCCTACAATGAGCAGTTCTTC. Protein sequence: CASSLGAYNEQFF.